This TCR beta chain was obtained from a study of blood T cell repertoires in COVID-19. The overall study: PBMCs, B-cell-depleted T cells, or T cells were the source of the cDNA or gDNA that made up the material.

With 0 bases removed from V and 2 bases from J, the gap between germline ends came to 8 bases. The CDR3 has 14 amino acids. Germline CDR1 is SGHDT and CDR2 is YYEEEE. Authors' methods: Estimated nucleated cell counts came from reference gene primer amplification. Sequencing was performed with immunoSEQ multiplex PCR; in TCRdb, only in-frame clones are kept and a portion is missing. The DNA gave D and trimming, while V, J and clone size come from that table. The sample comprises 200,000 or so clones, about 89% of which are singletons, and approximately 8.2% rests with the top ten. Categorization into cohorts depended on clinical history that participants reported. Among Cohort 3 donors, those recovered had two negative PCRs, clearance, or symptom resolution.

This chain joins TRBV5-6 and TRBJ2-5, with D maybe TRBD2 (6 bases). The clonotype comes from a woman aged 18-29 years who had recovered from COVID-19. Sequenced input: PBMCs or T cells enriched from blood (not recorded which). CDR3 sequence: CASSLGLVQETQYF. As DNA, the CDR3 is TGTGCCAGCAGCTTGGGACTAGTACAAGAGACCCAGTACTTC. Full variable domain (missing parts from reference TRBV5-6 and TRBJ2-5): DAGVTQSPTHLIKTRGQQVTLRCSPKSGHDTVSWYQQALGQGPQFIFQYYEEEERQRGNFPDRFSGHQFPNYSSELNVNALLLGDSALYLCASSLGLVQETQYFGPGTRLLVL.